This TCR beta chain was recorded in a study of T cells in tumors after PD-1 blockade. Study summary: During anti-PD-1 treatment, some patients continued daily vismodegib 150 mg. Blood samples averaged around 120,000 templates (range about 24,679-260,000) and 35,000 or so unique clonotypes.

The method was immunoSEQ multiplex PCR; TCRdb's version includes in-frame clones alone and lacks a portion of them. This table holds 15,000 or so clones, 70% to 85% found once. A remark on this clone: Its matching antigen is unknown.

Study outcomes and limitations: Some novel exhausted tumor clones appeared in pre-treatment blood, suggesting peripheral recruitment.

CDR3 length: 12 amino acids. Genomic DNA template from tumor biopsies or peripheral blood, 616 ng to 6,004 ng input. The sequence came from a human donor with basal cell carcinoma. The sequences come from PBMCs, collected after anti-PD-1 treatment. The chain is built from TRBV21-1 and TRBJ2-1. TRBV21-1 is listed as a pseudogene. CDR3 sequence reads: CASRGPLDEQFF. The CDR3 DNA sequence: TGTGCCAGCAGGGGACCACTCGATGAGCAGTTCTTC.